This T cell receptor beta chain is from a study of cytomegalovirus exposure and HLA in healthy donors. Study at large: Some 85 million unique TCRs from HLA-typed donors were held in an early data release.

J lost 2 bases, V lost 0 bases, and 9 bases had no gene match. The CDR3 runs to 18 residues. CDR1 is MRHNA and CDR2 is SNTAGT in the germline V gene. Study results and caveats: TRBV6-2, TRBV6-3 and other indistinguishable V segments were excluded.

This clone was counted once. Antigen unknown. 13 Jbeta primers and 60 Vbeta primers were used for the PCR. Profiling relied on immunoSEQ multiplex PCR, and the TCRdb table lists in-frame clones only, not all of them. The sample contains about 170,000 clones, 60% to 80% of which appear only once. Sequencing used PBMCs. The genes are TRBV6-4 and TRBJ1-2; 10 positions agree with TRBD1. This receptor was taken from a female donor in good health and CMV-seronegative. The CDR3 DNA sequence: TGTGCCAGCAGTGACTCCCCGGGACAGGGGTCCCTAAACTATGGCTACACCTTC. This sequence encodes CASSDSPGQGSLNYGYTF.